The 9 T cell receptor beta chains reported below all come from one sample, sequenced in a study of T cells in Graves' hyperthyroidism and ophthalmopathy. TCR beta CDR3 sequences were amplified from RNA transcripts. Researchers ran a first-round RT-PCR on the TCR CDR3 using the HTBI primer set. MiXCR was run by TCRdb on the multiplex PCR reads, yielding one entry per CDR3 protein. Among 450,000 to 700,000 distinct CDR3 sequences, 46% were seen once, and the ten largest hold 19%. The sequenced material came from peripheral blood or thyroid tissue (not recorded which). The receptors come from an adult woman with Graves' disease, either hyperthyroidism or ophthalmopathy (not recorded which).

The chain combines TRBV15 with TRBJ1-5; D not resolved. Germline V CDR1 and CDR2: LNHNV, YYDKDF (reference sequence). CDR3 length: 13 residues. V lost 3 bases and J 6 bases, leaving 9 bases between the germline ends. The CDR3 region is CATSSFVRQPQHF. CDR3 nucleotides: TGTGCCACCAGCAGTTTCGTTCGTCAGCCCCAGCATTTT.

This clonotype was seen a handful of times. The chain couples TRBV19 to TRBJ2-5; weak D call: TRBD2 (5 bases). The CDR3 totals 14 residues. V shed 2 bases and J shed 4 bases, with 11 bases lying between them. Germline CDR1 LNHDA, CDR2 SQIVND (reference sequence). CDR3 sequence (DNA): TGTGCCAGTAGTATATACGGGGTGGGAGAGACCCAGTACTTC. This codes for CASSIYGVGETQYF.

About this clonotype itself: Possible read error: a much larger clone is one base away. This sequence joins TRBV6-1 and TRBJ1-2; D is unclear. Germline lookup yields CDR1 MNHNS and CDR2 SASEGT. This CDR3 spans 11 amino acids. The CDR3 DNA follows: TGTGCCAGCAGTGAACTAATTGGCCACACCTTC. This codes for CASSELIGHTF.

This clonotype was seen ten or more times. V usage is TRBV9 and J usage is TRBJ2-2; no firm D call. The germline V and J ends were trimmed by 0 bases and 3 bases, with 3 bases remaining between them. Per germline, CDR1 SGDLS and CDR2 YYNGEE. CDR3 length: 13 residues. CDR3 amino acids: CASSVGHTGELFF. The CDR3 nucleotides are TGTGCCAGCAGCGTAGGACACACCGGGGAGCTGTTTTTT.

Many counts were recorded for this clonotype. This sequence joins TRBV12-3 or TRBV12-4 and TRBJ1-3; unclear D gene. This CDR3 has 13 residues. Trimming took off 3 bases at V and 8 bases at J, with 11 bases between the two ends. CDR3 sequence (DNA): TGTGCCAGCAGTTTGTCAAGGCACGACACCATATATTTT. It translates to CASSLSRHDTIYF.

As concerns this clonotype: This CDR3 is missing its conserved last phenylalanine or tryptophan, likely due to a read error. The chain links TRBV5-1 to TRBJ1-6, with TRBD1 as a possible D gene (6 bases). V lost 4 bases and J lost 9, with 26 bases in between. Germline CDR1 reads SGHRS; CDR2 reads YFSETQ. The CDR3 is 18 amino acids. Here the CDR3 reads CASSRNYLKQGVSSPLHS. The CDR3 DNA follows: TGCGCCAGCAGCCGAAACTACTTAAAACAGGGAGTCAGTTCACCCCTCCACTCT.

This clonotype was seen more than once but under ten times. This chain uses TRBV25-1 with TRBJ2-7; D assignment may be TRBD1 or TRBD2 (6 bases each). The germline V gene has CDR1 MGHDK and CDR2 SYGVNS. V was trimmed by 2 bases and J by 7 bases, leaving 15 bases between them. The CDR3 sequence is 14 residues long. This CDR3 reads CASSEVGHAGEQYF. The CDR3 DNA follows: TGTGCCAGCAGTGAAGTGGGACACGCGGGGGAGCAGTACTTC.

This clonotype was seen ten or more times. This chain uses TRBV5-5 with TRBJ1-2; D is ambiguous. The CDR3 extends over 14 amino acids. The V gene's germline CDR1 is SGHKS and CDR2 YYEKEE (reference sequence). With 0 bases removed from V and 8 bases from J, the gap between germline ends came to 14 bases. The CDR3, as DNA: TGTGCCAGCAGCTTGGAACGGCCGAACTCCGGCTACACCTTC. Encoded protein: CASSLERPNSGYTF.

The chain couples TRBV10-3 to TRBJ2-7, with D uncertain. V was trimmed by 4 bases and J by 6 bases, leaving 10 bases between them. Per germline, CDR1 ENHRY and CDR2 SYGVKD. This CDR3 comprises 12 residues. CDR3: CAISGDGSEQYF. As DNA, the CDR3 is TGTGCCATCAGTGGAGACGGAAGCGAGCAGTACTTC.